This is a list of T cell receptor beta chains from one sample in a study of metastatic and nonmetastatic thyroid tumors. Using MiXCR, TCRdb re-called clones from the PCR reads. The repertoire holds around 8,100 clones, with 24% as singletons. Sequenced sample: tumor tissue. The receptors here all came from a female donor with papillary thyroid cancer or a benign thyroid nodule (not recorded which). Some clones in this sample may be carry-over from other donors' samples. The CDR3 runs from the conserved cysteine through the conserved F or W. D genes are given only for firm matches. Size is stated for part of the rows, as once, few or many counts, or as a class when the clone is expanded.

- TRBJ1-1 TRBV6-1 12 - CASSQTVTGSFF TGTGCCAGCAGCCAGACAGTCACTGGATCTTTCTTT
- TRBJ2-2 TRBV6-1 16 TRBD2 CASSRLAGGNTGELFF TGTGCCAGCAGTCGACTAGCGGGGGGGAACACCGGGGAGCTGTTTTTT
few TRBJ1-6 TRBV6-2/TRBV6-3 14 - CASSYAGRRSPLHF TGTGCCAGCAGTTACGCGGGGAGGAGGTCACCCCTCCACTTT
few TRBJ2-1 TRBV27 16 TRBD2 CASSPRGTSGPLEQFF TGTGCCAGCAGTCCTCGGGGGACTAGCGGACCCCTGGAGCAGTTCTTC
many TRBJ2-5 TRBV24-1 15 TRBD2 CATSDMGLAVETQYF TGTGCCACCAGTGATATGGGACTAGCGGTAGAGACCCAGTACTTC
- TRBJ2-5 TRBV20-1 15 - CSARAGWPYQETQYF TGCAGTGCTAGAGCAGGGTGGCCGTACCAAGAGACCCAGTACTTC
many TRBJ2-5 TRBV18 14 - CASSPRGQGETQYF TGTGCCAGCTCACCAAGGGGCCAGGGTGAGACCCAGTACTTC
many TRBJ2-1 TRBV18 15 TRBD1 CASSPSRQGSSEQFF TGTGCCAGCTCTCCCTCGAGACAGGGTAGCAGTGAGCAGTTCTTC
medium-sized TRBJ1-5 TRBV10-3 15 - CAISPSQDDGQPQHF TGTGCCATCAGTCCCTCCCAGGACGACGGCCAGCCCCAGCATTTT
- TRBJ2-3 TRBV20-1 14 TRBD2 CSASGGGRTDTQYF TGCAGTGCTAGCGGGGGGGGAAGGACAGATACGCAGTATTTT
- TRBJ1-1 TRBV12-3/TRBV12-4 16 TRBD1 CASSYDRGLEDTEASF TGTGCCAGCAGCTATGACAGGGGGCTCGAGGACACTGAAGCATCCTTT
many TRBJ1-1 TRBV20-1 13 - CSARLQLNTEAFF TGCAGTGCTAGATTACAGCTAAACACTGAAGCTTTCTTT
- TRBJ2-5 TRBV20-1 15 TRBD2 CSKGLAGPRGETQYF TGCAGTAAAGGACTAGCGGGGCCGAGGGGAGAGACCCAGTACTTC
- TRBJ1-6 TRBV28 13 - CASKAAVNSPLHF TGTGCCAGCAAGGCAGCTGTGAATTCACCCCTCCACTTT
large TRBJ1-2 TRBV6-2/TRBV6-3 13 - CASSFRGPYGYTF TGTGCCAGCAGTTTCAGAGGACCCTATGGCTACACCTTC
medium-sized TRBJ2-5 TRBV28 12 - CASSERGETQYF TGTGCCAGCTCTGAACGGGGAGAGACCCAGTACTTC
- TRBJ2-5 TRBV2 17 - CASSESGDLSVGEAQYF TGTGCCAGCAGTGAAAGTGGGGACCTTTCCGTGGGAGAGGCCCAGTACTTC
medium-sized TRBJ2-1 TRBV7-2 13 - CASSLTKNNEQFF TGTGCCAGCAGCTTAACCAAGAACAATGAGCAGTTCTTC
medium-sized TRBJ1-2 TRBV2 14 - CASSEAVLNYGYTF TGTGCCAGCAGTGAGGCGGTTTTGAACTATGGCTACACCTTC
medium-sized TRBJ2-3 TRBV19 14 - CASSTRTGTDTQYF TGTGCCAGTAGTACACGGACAGGCACAGATACGCAGTATTTT
many TRBJ2-3 TRBV10-3 14 TRBD2 CAIGTSGGFDTQYF TGTGCCATCGGGACTAGCGGGGGGTTCGATACGCAGTATTTT
- TRBJ1-4 TRBV11-3 18 - CASSLETGAFATNEKLFF TGTGCCAGCAGCTTAGAGACAGGTGCCTTTGCAACTAATGAAAAACTGTTTTTT
many TRBJ1-2 TRBV28 14 - CASSLGGVNYGYTF TGTGCCAGCAGTTTAGGGGGTGTTAACTATGGCTACACCTTC
- TRBJ1-2 TRBV20-1 14 TRBD1 CSGCRDRGNYGYTF TGCAGTGGTTGCCGGGACAGGGGGAACTATGGCTACACCTTC
many TRBJ2-1 TRBV7-2 13 TRBD2 CASSFGGNNEQFF TGTGCCAGCAGCTTCGGGGGGAACAATGAGCAGTTCTTC
medium-sized TRBJ2-1 TRBV6-1 14 TRBD2 CASSFSGRASEQFF TGTGCCAGCAGTTTTAGCGGGAGGGCCAGTGAGCAGTTCTTC
medium-sized TRBJ1-2 TRBV19 15 TRBD1 CASKKTSGTAYGYTF TGTGCCAGTAAAAAAACCTCCGGGACAGCCTATGGCTACACCTTC
few TRBJ1-6 TRBV6-1 14 - CASSTRAFNSPLHF TGTGCCAGCAGTACCCGGGCCTTCAATTCACCCCTCCACTTT
medium-sized TRBJ2-1 TRBV28 14 - CASSFRISYNEQFF TGTGCCAGCAGTTTCCGAATTTCCTACAATGAGCAGTTCTTC
- TRBJ2-5 TRBV10-2 15 - CASSESEQSGETQYF TGCGCCAGCAGTGAGTCGGAACAGTCGGGAGAGACCCAGTACTTC
few TRBJ2-3 TRBV19 15 - CASSRTSSETDTQYF TGTGCCAGTAGTAGAACTAGTTCCGAAACAGATACGCAGTATTTT
many TRBJ2-2 TRBV7-3 18 TRBD2 CASSLRASGGLNTGELFF TGTGCCAGCAGCTTAAGGGCTAGCGGGGGGCTAAACACCGGGGAGCTGTTTTTT
- TRBJ2-7 TRBV30 13 TRBD2 CAWRLAGAGEQYF TGTGCCTGGAGACTAGCGGGAGCGGGGGAGCAGTACTTC
- TRBJ1-2 TRBV11-1 16 - CASSLGSTGSLYGYTF TGTGCCAGCAGCTTAGGGTCGACAGGATCGCTGTATGGCTACACCTTC
- TRBJ1-2 TRBV10-3 13 - CAISGSLRYGYTF TGTGCCATCAGTGGGTCTCTCCGCTATGGCTACACCTTC
medium-sized TRBJ1-5 TRBV6-5 16 - CASSYTTGGLLEPQHF TGTGCCAGCAGTTACACTACCGGGGGTTTATTGGAGCCCCAGCATTTT
few TRBJ2-1 TRBV10-3 17 - CAISEFWGSDPDDEQFF TGTGCCATCAGTGAGTTCTGGGGTTCCGACCCCGACGATGAGCAGTTCTTC
medium-sized TRBJ1-1 TRBV5-1 15 - CASSLVQGGSTEAFF TGCGCCAGCAGCTTGGTCCAGGGAGGGTCCACTGAAGCTTTCTTT
medium-sized TRBJ2-6 TRBV24-1 14 - CATSVGAGANVLTF TGTGCCACCAGTGTTGGGGCTGGGGCCAACGTCCTGACTTTC
few TRBJ1-2 TRBV12-3/TRBV12-4 13 - CASSLVGACGYTF TGTGCCAGCAGTTTAGTAGGGGCGTGCGGCTACACCTTC
- TRBJ2-7 TRBV7-7 13 - CASSQGHSGVQYF TGTGCTAGCAGCCAAGGACACTCAGGGGTGCAGTACTTC